The 32 T cell receptor beta chains reported below all come from one sample, sequenced in a study of T cell repertoires in cytomegalovirus infection. TCRdb recomputed calls from the reads with MiXCR, one row per CDR3 protein. Counted here are roughly 76,000 distinct CDR3 sequences, roughly 3.6% occurring once; the ten biggest clones make up approximately 5%. The sequencing input was PBMCs. These receptors were obtained from a human donor in good health (CMV status not recorded). Some clones in this sample may be carry-over from other donors' samples.

This clonotype was seen at least ten times. This sequence joins TRBV6-2 or TRBV6-3 and TRBJ1-2; the match to TRBD1 covers 7 bases. V lost 8 bases to trimming and J lost 0 bases; unmatched junction nucleotides: 3. The CDR3 totals 13 residues. CDR1 and CDR2 (germline): MNHEY, SVGEGT. In DNA form, the CDR3 reads TGTGCCAGCCTAGGACAGGCTAACTATGGCTACACCTTC. Translated: CASLGQANYGYTF.

This clonotype has at least ten counts. This chain connects TRBV7-7 to TRBJ2-2; the match to TRBD2 covers 7 bases. CDR3 length: 17 amino acids. After removal of 6 bases from V and 4 bases from J, the junction contained 14 bases not matched to a gene. The V gene's germline CDR1 is SSHAT and CDR2 FNYEAQ (reference sequence). The CDR3 protein is CASRSLPSGGTTGELFF. As DNA, the CDR3 is TGTGCCAGCAGGTCACTACCCTCGGGGGGTACCACCGGGGAGCTGTTTTTT.

There are many counts of this clonotype. J is TRBJ1-2 and V is TRBV19; TRBD1 matches 7 bases. V shed 4 bases, J shed 7 bases, and the junction held 12 bases outside the gene matches. The CDR3 extends over 15 amino acids. Germline V gene data show CDR1 as LNHDA and CDR2 as SQIVND (reference sequence). In DNA, the CDR3 is TGTGCCAGTAGTACCATAACAGGGGCGGTTCGTGGCTACACCTTC. This encodes CASSTITGAVRGYTF.

This clonotype was seen many times. The chain joins TRBV5-1 to TRBJ1-1; 7 nucleotides line up with TRBD1. V dropped 0 bases and J dropped 1; count of bases not matched to a gene: 3. The CDR3 has 15 amino acids. Germline assignment: CDR1 SGHRS and CDR2 YFSETQ. CDR3 nucleotide sequence: TGCGCCAGCAGCTTGGAGGACAGGCCGAACACTGAAGCTTTCTTT. Translating gives CASSLEDRPNTEAFF.

This clonotype has at least ten counts. V usage is TRBV20-1 and J usage is TRBJ1-1, with 9 bases fitting TRBD1. The CDR3 has 17 residues. Germline V gene sequence: CDR1 DFQATT, CDR2 SNEGSKA (reference sequence). J lost 0 bases, V lost 2 bases, and 10 bases had no gene match. The CDR3 nucleotides are TGCAGTGCTAGACGGGGGACAGGGATTCGCATGAACACTGAAGCTTTCTTT. Translated, it gives CSARRGTGIRMNTEAFF.

This clonotype was detected ten times or more. The J gene is TRBJ2-6, the V gene TRBV7-6, with D perhaps matching TRBD2 (5 bases). From germline, CDR1 is SGHVS and CDR2 FNYEAQ. V lost 7 bases and J 0 bases, leaving 7 bases between the germline ends. This CDR3 comprises 14 residues. The DNA of the CDR3 is TGTGCCAGCACCGGGGTCTCTGGGGCCAACGTCCTGACTTTC. This translates into CASTGVSGANVLTF. The entire variable domain, with the rest obtained from reference TRBV7-6 and TRBJ2-6, is as follows: GAGVSQSPRYKVTKRGQDVALRCDPISGHVSLYWYRQALGQGPEFLTYFNYEAQQDKSGLPNDRFSAERPEGSISTLTIQRTEQRDSAMYRCASTGVSGANVLTFGAGSRLTVL.

This clonotype has a count of ten or more. CDR3 protein: CASSLLRSTEAFF. The CDR3 nucleotides are TGTGCCAGCAGTTTACTACGCAGCACTGAAGCTTTCTTT. The J gene is TRBJ1-1, the V gene TRBV7-2; no clear D gene. The V end was cut by 6 bases, the J end by 4 bases, with 12 bases between. Germline V gene data show CDR1 as SGHTA and CDR2 as FQGNSA. The CDR3 length is 13 residues.

At least ten counts were recorded for this clonotype. This sequence joins TRBV6-2 or TRBV6-3 and TRBJ1-1, with no clear D. CDR3 length: 12 residues. Trimming took 7 bases from V and 7 from J, leaving 13 bases between them. CDR1 MNHEY and CDR2 SVGEGT come from the germline V gene. The CDR3 is CASTTKVSEAFF. Here the CDR3 DNA reads TGTGCCAGCACCACTAAGGTCAGTGAAGCTTTCTTT.

This clonotype showed up many times. The chain uses TRBV15 and TRBJ1-1; no clear D. Looked up from germline, CDR1 is LNHNV and CDR2 is YYDKDF (reference sequence). Between the trimmed V and J ends, which lost 8 bases and 4 bases, there was a span of 11 bases. The CDR3 sequence is 12 residues long. The CDR3 coding sequence is TGTGCCACCGGTAAGGGAACCACTGAAGCTTTCTTT. It codes for CATGKGTTEAFF.

This clonotype was observed many times. The chain is built from TRBV12-3 or TRBV12-4 and TRBJ1-6; D call uncertain. The CDR3 length is 13 residues. With 7 bases removed from V and 8 bases from J, the gap between germline ends came to 12 bases. CDR3: CASNVGGYSPLHF. The CDR3 DNA follows: TGTGCCAGCAACGTCGGAGGGTATTCACCCCTCCACTTT.

This clonotype was counted at least ten times. The genes are TRBV29-1 and TRBJ2-5; D is possibly TRBD1 or TRBD2 (6 bases each). The CDR3 length is 15 residues. V lost 2 bases and J 4 bases, leaving 17 bases between the germline ends. CDR1 is SQVTM and CDR2 is ANQGSEA in the germline V gene. The CDR3 protein is CSVEPSRGRSETQYF. The DNA of the CDR3 is TGCAGCGTTGAACCCTCACGGGGGCGGTCAGAGACCCAGTACTTC.

This clonotype occurred many times. The rearrangement links TRBV19 to TRBJ1-5; 7 positions agree with TRBD1. Unmatched junction bases numbered 5, after V lost 6 bases and J lost 0 bases. The CDR3 totals 15 residues. Germline V gene sequence: CDR1 LNHDA, CDR2 SQIVND (reference sequence). The CDR3 here is CASRRGQYSNQPQHF. The CDR3 DNA reads as TGTGCCAGTAGGCGGGGACAGTATAGCAATCAGCCCCAGCATTTT.

This clonotype was seen at least ten times. The rearrangement uses TRBV7-2 and TRBJ2-7; the D is unclear. The CDR3 loop spans 13 amino acids. With 5 bases removed from V and 0 bases from J, the gap between germline ends came to 8 bases. Germline V gene data show CDR1 as SGHTA and CDR2 as FQGNSA. The CDR3 nucleotides read TGTGCCAGCAGCGAAGACAACTCCTACGAGCAGTACTTC. Translating it yields CASSEDNSYEQYF. Full variable domain (remainder filled in from reference TRBV7-2 and TRBJ2-7): GAGVSQSPSNKVTEKGKDVELRCDPISGHTALYWYRQSLGQGLEFLIYFQGNSAPDKSGLPSDRFSAERTGGSVSTLTIQRTQQEDSAVYLCASSEDNSYEQYFGPGTRLTVT.

This clonotype was seen many times. V gene TRBV20-1 combines with J gene TRBJ2-3, with TRBD2 matching 10 bases. After removal of 5 bases from V and 2 bases from J, the junction contained 4 bases not matched to a gene. This CDR3 is 14 amino acids long. The germline CDR1 and CDR2 sequences are DFQATT and SNEGSKA (reference sequence). The DNA for the CDR3 is TGCAGTGCTTTTACTAGCGGGGCCACAGATACGCAGTATTTT. The encoded protein is CSAFTSGATDTQYF.

This clonotype came up a few times. CDR3 coding DNA: TGTGCCAGCAGCTTAGTACACGCGGGCCCGGGCTACGAGCAGTACTTC. This sequence encodes CASSLVHAGPGYEQYF. The chain has TRBV7-2 and TRBJ2-7, with D possibly being TRBD2 (5 bases). Trimming cost V 1 base and J 3 bases, with 16 bases left between them. This CDR3 spans 16 amino acids. Germline CDR1 SGHTA, CDR2 FQGNSA.

In this sample, this clonotype turned up many times. The V gene is TRBV7-2, the J gene TRBJ1-2, with a possible D match to TRBD1 (5 bases). The CDR3 is 13 amino acids. With 3 bases removed from V and 3 bases from J, the gap between germline ends came to 8 bases. Germline CDR1 is SGHTA and CDR2 is FQGNSA. The CDR3 loop is CASSFDRYYGYTF. In DNA form, the CDR3 reads TGTGCCAGCAGCTTCGACAGATACTATGGCTACACCTTC.

This clonotype was observed at least ten times. The chain combines TRBV20-1 with TRBJ2-3; no firm D call. V was pared by 4 bases and J by 0 bases, with 14 bases between. The CDR3 runs 15 residues. Germline assignment: CDR1 DFQATT and CDR2 SNEGSKA (reference sequence). The CDR3: CSAMTVSSSTDTQYF. The CDR3 DNA reads TGCAGTGCTATGACGGTCTCCTCTAGCACAGATACGCAGTATTTT.

This clonotype came up many times. This rearrangement joins TRBV19 to TRBJ2-6; D ambiguous. The V end lost 1 base, the J end lost 0 bases, and 7 bases lay between the germline ends. From germline, CDR1 is LNHDA and CDR2 SQIVND (reference sequence). CDR3 length: 16 amino acids. The CDR3 DNA reads TGTGCCAGTAGTATAGTTTCCATCTCTGGGGCCAACGTCCTGACTTTC. Its translation: CASSIVSISGANVLTF.

This clonotype was detected ten times or more. The chain joins TRBV5-6 to TRBJ1-5; D is unclear. Trimming took off 0 bases at V and 9 bases at J, with 7 bases between the two ends. The CDR3 is 12 residues long. Germline V gene lookup returns CDR1 SGHDT and CDR2 YYEEEE. CDR3 sequence: CASSLEGGPQHF. The CDR3 DNA follows: TGTGCCAGCAGCTTGGAGGGAGGGCCCCAGCATTTT.

In its sample, this clonotype was seen many times. The V and J genes are TRBV28 and TRBJ2-7, with D perhaps assigned TRBD1 or TRBD2 (5 bases each). Germline V gene sequence: CDR1 MDHEN, CDR2 SYDVKM. CDR3 length equals 12 residues. V was pared by 8 bases and J by 0 bases, with 8 bases between. The CDR3: CASGGSSYEQYF. CDR3 nucleotides: TGTGCCAGCGGGGGAAGCTCCTACGAGCAGTACTTC.

This clonotype was seen ten or more times. The V gene is TRBV6-1, the J gene TRBJ2-7; 9 nucleotides agree with TRBD1. V was pared by 5 bases and J by 2 bases, with 4 bases of the junction left unmatched. Germline V lookup: CDR1 MNHNS, CDR2 SASEGT. This CDR3 is built from 14 residues. CDR3 in DNA: TGTGCCAGCAGTAGGGGGACAGGGACCTACGAGCAGTACTTC. Translating it yields CASSRGTGTYEQYF.

There are many counts of this clonotype. The V gene is TRBV24-1, the J gene TRBJ1-5; 8 nucleotides agree with TRBD1. Trimming took 0 bases from V and 3 from J; bases not matched to a gene: 6. This CDR3 spans 17 amino acids. Germline lookup yields CDR1 KGHDR and CDR2 SFDVKD. As DNA, the CDR3 is TGTGCCACCAGTGATTTGCGGGACAGGAGACTCAATCAGCCCCAGCATTTT. Translating it yields CATSDLRDRRLNQPQHF.

The sample holds many counts of this clonotype. The chain carries TRBV7-8 and TRBJ1-3; TRBD1 agrees at 7 bases. Germline CDR1 is SGHVS and CDR2 is FQNEAQ. The CDR3 runs 17 residues. The junction had 8 bases not matched to a gene; V was cut back by 3 bases and J by 0 bases. CDR3 in amino acids: CASSLTGQPLSGNTIYF. The CDR3 DNA sequence: TGTGCCAGCAGCTTGACGGGACAGCCGCTCTCTGGAAACACCATATATTTT.

This clonotype showed up many times. V is TRBV6-1 and J is TRBJ2-2; no clear D. The germline V gene has CDR1 MNHNS and CDR2 SASEGT. The CDR3 extends over 14 amino acids. V was pared by 6 bases and J by 5 bases, with 13 bases between. The CDR3: CASSQQTSTGELFF. The DNA of the CDR3 is TGTGCCAGCAGCCAACAGACGTCTACCGGGGAGCTGTTTTTT.

This clonotype has at least ten counts. The chain couples TRBV20-1 to TRBJ2-7, with unresolved D. The CDR3 covers 15 residues. V was shortened by 5 bases and J by 5 bases, with 22 bases between the two germline ends. The germline V gene encodes CDR1 DFQATT and CDR2 SNEGSKA (reference sequence). CDR3 sequence (DNA): TGCAGTGCTCACCCGATGACACGACCTAGGAACGAGCAGTACTTC. Translated, it gives CSAHPMTRPRNEQYF.

CDR3 amino acids: CATSRADSYEQYF. CDR3 DNA sequence: TGTGCCACCAGCAGAGCGGACAGCTACGAGCAGTACTTC. V is TRBV15 and J is TRBJ2-7; D is perhaps TRBD1 (6 bases). The ends were cut back, 1 base at V and 3 bases at J, with 7 bases in the middle. The CDR3 contains 13 residues. Germline CDR1 and CDR2: LNHNV and YYDKDF (reference sequence).

This clonotype was counted ten times or more. This chain joins TRBV28 and TRBJ1-4; D is uncertain. V was cut by 6 bases and J by 5 bases, with 13 bases left in between. CDR1 and CDR2 from the germline V gene are MDHEN and SYDVKM. The CDR3 runs to 14 residues. As DNA, the CDR3 is TGTGCCAGCAGCGTAATCAAGGGAAATGAAAAACTGTTTTTT. It encodes CASSVIKGNEKLFF.

This clonotype was seen repeatedly, ten times or more. The chain carries TRBV29-1 and TRBJ2-5, with TRBD2 matching over 10 bases. Germline V gene sequence: CDR1 SQVTM, CDR2 ANQGSEA. V lost 5 bases to trimming and J lost 7 bases; unmatched junction nucleotides: 7. The CDR3 is 13 residues long. CDR3 nucleotides: TGCAGCGTTCCAGCGGGGGGGTCGGGGACCCAGTACTTC. Translated, it gives CSVPAGGSGTQYF.

At least ten counts were recorded for this clonotype. The rearrangement links TRBV28 to TRBJ1-5; no definite D call. Germline V gene sequence: CDR1 MDHEN, CDR2 SYDVKM. CDR3 length: 14 amino acids. V was clipped by 2 bases and J by 0 bases, with 5 bases between them. The CDR3 DNA reads as TGTGCCAGCAGTTTACACCTTAGCAATCAGCCCCAGCATTTT. It is translated as CASSLHLSNQPQHF.

This clonotype was seen ten or more times. V is TRBV7-2 and J is TRBJ2-5; possible D gene TRBD1, 6 bases. The germline CDR1 and CDR2 sequences are SGHTA and FQGNSA. Between the trimmed V and J ends, which lost 6 bases and 5 bases, there was a span of 13 bases. This CDR3 is 13 amino acids long. For the CDR3, the DNA is TGTGCCAGCAGATCGGGGACATGGGAGACCCAGTACTTC. This sequence encodes CASRSGTWETQYF.

This clonotype showed up many times. This sequence joins TRBV15 and TRBJ2-7; no clear D gene. This CDR3 is built from 14 residues. Trimming removed 4 bases from V and 5 bases from J, with 15 bases in between. Germline CDR1 reads LNHNV; CDR2 reads YYDKDF (reference sequence). CDR3 DNA: TGTGCCACCAGCACAAAGGGTCTGGTGGACGAGCAGTACTTC. This translates into CATSTKGLVDEQYF. Complete variable domain (other parts from reference TRBV15 and TRBJ2-7): DAMVIQNPRYQVTQFGKPVTLSCSQTLNHNVMYWYQQKSSQAPKLLFHYYDKDFNNEADTPDNFQSRRPNTSFCFLDIRSPGLGDTAMYLCATSTKGLVDEQYFGPGTRLTVT.

This clonotype has a count of ten or more. The chain links TRBV10-3 to TRBJ2-7, with D possibly TRBD1 on 5 matching bases. The V gene lost 10 bases and the J gene lost 2 bases, with 15 bases spanning the gap. In germline, CDR1 is ENHRY, CDR2 SYGVKD. This CDR3 is built from 13 residues. CDR3 in DNA: TGTGCCACCCAGCCAGGGTCTCCCTACGAGCAGTACTTC. Residues: CATQPGSPYEQYF.